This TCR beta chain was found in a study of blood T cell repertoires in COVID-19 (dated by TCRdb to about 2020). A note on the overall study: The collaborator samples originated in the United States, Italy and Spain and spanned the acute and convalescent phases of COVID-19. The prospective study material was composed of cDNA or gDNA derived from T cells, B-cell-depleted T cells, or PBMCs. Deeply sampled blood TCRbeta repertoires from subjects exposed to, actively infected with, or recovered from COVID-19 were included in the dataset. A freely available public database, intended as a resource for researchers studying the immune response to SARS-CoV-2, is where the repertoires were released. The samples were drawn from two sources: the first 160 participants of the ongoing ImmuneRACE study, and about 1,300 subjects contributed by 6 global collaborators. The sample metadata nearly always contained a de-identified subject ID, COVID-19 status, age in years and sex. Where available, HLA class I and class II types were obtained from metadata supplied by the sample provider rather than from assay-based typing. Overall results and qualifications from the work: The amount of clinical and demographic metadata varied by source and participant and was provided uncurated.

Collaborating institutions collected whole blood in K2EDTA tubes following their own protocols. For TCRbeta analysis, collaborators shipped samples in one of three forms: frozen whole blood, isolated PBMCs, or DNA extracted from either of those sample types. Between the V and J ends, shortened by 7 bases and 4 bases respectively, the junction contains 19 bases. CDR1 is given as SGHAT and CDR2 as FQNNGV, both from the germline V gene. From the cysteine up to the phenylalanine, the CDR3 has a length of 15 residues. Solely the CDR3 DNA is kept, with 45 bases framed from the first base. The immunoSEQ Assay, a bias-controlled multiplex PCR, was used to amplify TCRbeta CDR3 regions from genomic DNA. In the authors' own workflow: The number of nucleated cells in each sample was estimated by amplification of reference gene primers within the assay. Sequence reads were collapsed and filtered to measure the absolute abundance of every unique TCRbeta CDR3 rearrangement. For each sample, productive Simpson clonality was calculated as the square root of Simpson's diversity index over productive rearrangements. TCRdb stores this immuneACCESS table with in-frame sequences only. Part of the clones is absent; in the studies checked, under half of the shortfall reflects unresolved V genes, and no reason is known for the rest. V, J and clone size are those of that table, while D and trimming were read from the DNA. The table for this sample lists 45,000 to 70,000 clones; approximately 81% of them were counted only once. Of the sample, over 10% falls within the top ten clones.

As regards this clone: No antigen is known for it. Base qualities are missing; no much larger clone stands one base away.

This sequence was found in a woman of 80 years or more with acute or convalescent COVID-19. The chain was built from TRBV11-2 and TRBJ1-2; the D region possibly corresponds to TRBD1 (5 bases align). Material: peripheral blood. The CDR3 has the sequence CASNKIGTPGYGYTF. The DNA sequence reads TGTGCCAGCAACAAAATCGGGACTCCTGGCTATGGCTACACCTTC.